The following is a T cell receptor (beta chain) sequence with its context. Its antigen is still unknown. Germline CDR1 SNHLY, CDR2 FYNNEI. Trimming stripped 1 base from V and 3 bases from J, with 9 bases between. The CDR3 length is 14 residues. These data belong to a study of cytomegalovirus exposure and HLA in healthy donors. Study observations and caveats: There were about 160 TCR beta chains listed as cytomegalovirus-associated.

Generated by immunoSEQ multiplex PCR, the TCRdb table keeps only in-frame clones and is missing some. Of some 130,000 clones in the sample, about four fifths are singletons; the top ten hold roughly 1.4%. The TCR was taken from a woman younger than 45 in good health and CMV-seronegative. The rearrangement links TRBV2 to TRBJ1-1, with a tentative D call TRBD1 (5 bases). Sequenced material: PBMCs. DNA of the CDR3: TGTGCCAGCAGTGAAGGGGGGGGTTACACTGAAGCTTTCTTT. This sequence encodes CASSEGGGYTEAFF. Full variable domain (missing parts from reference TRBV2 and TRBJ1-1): EPEVTQTPSHQVTQMGQEVILRCVPISNHLYFYWYRQILGQKVEFLVSFYNNEISEKSEIFDDQFSVERPDGSNFTLKIRSTKLEDSAMYFCASSEGGGYTEAFFGQGTRLTVV.